This TCR beta chain was captured by sequencing in a study of chemoradiotherapy in HPV16-positive cancers. About the research overall: Candidate HPV-specific T-cell clones and common TCR motifs came from functional assays in a couple of HPV16-positive patients. Study-wide results and caveats: Better recurrence-free survival went with HPV-responsive T-cell expansion in HPV16-positive patients. Candidate HPV-specific clones and E7-related TCR motifs grew in tumor during treatment.

Details on this clone: Its antigen is unidentified.

Clones were read by immunoSEQ multiplex PCR, and TCRdb kept only the in-frame ones, dropping some. The sample includes fewer than 25,000 clones, roughly 66% of them seen just once. Over chemoradiotherapy, repertoires were sampled more than once. Germline V gene data show CDR1 as MDHEN and CDR2 as SYDVKM. Trimming cost V 3 bases and J 4 bases, with 4 bases left between them. There are 11 residues in the CDR3. The clonotype originates from a human donor with HPV-associated anogenital cancer. This sample was obtained from a patient who underwent chemoradiotherapy. The chain uses TRBV28 and TRBJ2-7; the D is unclear. In nucleotides, the CDR3 is TGTGCCAGCAGTTTTGGGTACGAGCAGTACTTC. Protein: CASSFGYEQYF.